The rows below give T cell receptor beta chains drawn from one sample of a study of T cell responses to AZD1222 COVID-19 vaccine. Only in-frame clones appear in the TCRdb table, and some are missing; sequencing was by immunoSEQ multiplex PCR. The table includes around 58,000 clones, about 86% detected once. The input for sequencing was peripheral blood, taken on day 0 of AZD1222 vaccination. These receptor sequences come from an adult in good health. Both conserved end residues are part of each CDR3. Fields, in order: CDR3 DNA, CDR3 protein, clone size, D gene, J gene, V gene. The D gene is left open where the match is weak. The size field is filled for only some rows; it gives once, few, many or a size class.

TGTGCCAGCAGCCAAGGAACCTTACAGCCCCAGCATTTT,CASSQGTLQPQHF,.,.,TRBJ1-5,TRBV3-1/TRBV3-2
TGTGCCAGCTCACCAGGAGGAGTGGCCCAGGGGGTCAAGTTCTTC,CASSPGGVAQGVKFF,.,TRBD1,TRBJ2-1,TRBV18
TGTGCCAGCCATCCACGGGGGGATGAAAAACTGTTTTTT,CASHPRGDEKLFF,.,.,TRBJ1-4,TRBV6-5
TGCGCCAGCAGCTTGGACGGGAAGGGCACCGGGGAGCTGTTTTTT,CASSLDGKGTGELFF,.,.,TRBJ2-2,TRBV5-1
TGCGCCAGCAGGTCAGGAGGTACCCCAGGTTCACCCCTCCACTTT,CASRSGGTPGSPLHF,.,.,TRBJ1-6,TRBV5-1
TGCAGCGACTGGGACGGAATCTATGGCTACACCTTC,CSDWDGIYGYTF,.,.,TRBJ1-2,TRBV29-1
TGTGCCAGCAGCCCCGGACAGACCGGGGATACGCAGTATTTT,CASSPGQTGDTQYF,.,.,TRBJ2-3,TRBV13
TGTGCCAGCAGCCAGCATCTCCGGGGCCGCCGCTACACCTTC,CASSQHLRGRRYTF,.,.,TRBJ1-2,TRBV4-2
TGTGCCAGCACCCCAGGACAGGCTTCGTTCTACGAGCAGTACTTC,CASTPGQASFYEQYF,.,TRBD1,TRBJ2-7,TRBV6-5
TGTGCCAGCACATCCCAGATGGAGTTGAGCTCCTATAATTCACCCCTCCACTTT,CASTSQMELSSYNSPLHF,.,.,TRBJ1-6,TRBV18
TGTGCCAGCAGCCCCTCGGGGGCGAGCACCGGGGAGCTGTTTTTT,CASSPSGASTGELFF,.,.,TRBJ2-2,TRBV7-9
TGTGCCTGGAGCCGGGGAATCGGGGAAAAACTGTTTTTT,CAWSRGIGEKLFF,.,.,TRBJ1-4,TRBV30
TGTGCCAGCAGTTCGGGACTAGCGGGAGTACGTTACTTC,CASSSGLAGVRYF,.,TRBD2,TRBJ2-4,TRBV27
TGTGCCAGCAGAAGACAGGGAAGCGCCGGGGAGCTGTTTTTT,CASRRQGSAGELFF,.,TRBD1,TRBJ2-2,TRBV2
TGTGCCAGCAGCCCCGCACAAAACGAGCAGTACTTC,CASSPAQNEQYF,.,.,TRBJ2-7,TRBV7-9
TGTGCCAGCAGCTCGGGACTCCTCAACTACGAGCAGTACTTC,CASSSGLLNYEQYF,.,.,TRBJ2-7,TRBV11-2
TGTGCCAGCAGTTTGTCACAGACTAATGAAAAACTGTTTTTT,CASSLSQTNEKLFF,.,.,TRBJ1-4,TRBV27
TGTGCCAGCGGAGGTTTAGGAGCAAACACCGGGGAGCTGTTTTTT,CASGGLGANTGELFF,.,.,TRBJ2-2,TRBV5-6
TGTGCCAGCAGTCGGGACAGCTCCTATAATTCACCCCTCCACTTT,CASSRDSSYNSPLHF,.,TRBD1,TRBJ1-6,TRBV2
TGTGCCAGCACGGAGCGCGATGAGCAGTTCTTC,CASTERDEQFF,few,.,TRBJ2-1,TRBV2
TGTGCCAGCAGCTTACCACCGAGCTACGAGCAGTACTTC,CASSLPPSYEQYF,.,.,TRBJ2-7,TRBV11-1
TGTGCCAGCACTCCGGACAGAGCTAACTATGGCTACACCTTC,CASTPDRANYGYTF,.,.,TRBJ1-2,TRBV6-1
TGCGCCAGCAGCGCTCAGGGTAGCTCTGGGGCCAACGTCCTGACTTTC,CASSAQGSSGANVLTF,once,.,TRBJ2-6,TRBV5-1